The T cell receptor beta chain described here comes from a study of Ad26.COV2.S vaccination and SARS-CoV-2 variants. Turning to the study itself: Ad26.COV2.S was injected intramuscularly once or twice, 56 days apart. Whole-study results and caveats: Placebo recipients showed lower spike-specific TCR breadth than vaccinees. Substantial breadth was reported for post-vaccination spike-specific CD8+ and CD4+ T cells.

Looked up from germline, CDR1 is MNHEY and CDR2 is SVGEGT. V lost 0 bases, J lost 8 bases, and 12 bases stayed unmatched. The CDR3 is 17 amino acids. Documented treatment: around 19 received Ad26.COV2.S at low or high dose, single or two shots; several received placebo; per-sample allocation not given. Sampling was done on day 63 after the first vaccine or placebo injection. Cohort 1b enrolled adults aged 18-55 years in Boston. This table comes from immunoSEQ multiplex PCR, and its TCRdb copy is limited to in-frame clones, with some not included. The sample includes some 450,000 clones, roughly 88% of them seen just once. A single count supports this clone. Antigen unknown.

The clonotype was recovered from a person between 18 and 60 years old who received the Ad26.COV2.S COVID-19 vaccine or a placebo. The genes are TRBV6-2 or TRBV6-3 and TRBJ2-1; 8 bases match TRBD1. Sequencing was performed on peripheral blood, taken in a trial of Ad26.COV2.S vaccine versus placebo. The CDR3 nucleotides are TGTGCCAGCAGTTACTCAAGGACAGGGAGAGGGTACGATGAGCAGTTCTTC. It specifies CASSYSRTGRGYDEQFF.